Following are 4 T cell receptor beta chains from one sample sequenced in a study of CD8 T cells in ankylosing spondylitis (dated by TCRdb to about 2017). The library was prepared using 5' RACE. Instrument on record: Illumina HiSeq 2500. Using fastp at Q25 and MiXCR, TCRdb reprocessed the public reads and kept productive beta chains. Under each unique CDR3 protein, matching rows form one entry showing the most common genes and DNA. Present in this sample are roughly 280,000 distinct CDR3 sequences, 20% of which were seen just once. The ten largest make up 7.5% to 9.5% of the sample. Sequencing was carried out using blood, either unsorted or a sorted T cell fraction (not recorded which). The receptors originated from a male donor with ankylosing spondylitis or in good health (not recorded which).

This clonotype was seen a handful of times. This rearrangement joins TRBV29-1 to TRBJ2-1; D possibly matches TRBD1 or TRBD2 (5 bases each). The CDR3 covers 12 residues. Germline V gives CDR1 SQVTM, CDR2 ANQGSEA. Trimming pared 3 bases from V and 4 bases from J, leaving 7 bases between. CDR3 region: CSVDEGYNEQFF. DNA for the CDR3: TGCAGCGTTGATGAGGGGTACAATGAGCAGTTCTTC.

This clonotype came up many times. The chain links TRBV29-1 to TRBJ1-2, with TRBD1 identical over 7 bases. Trimming cost V 4 bases and J 3 bases; bases outside gene matches: 8. The length of the CDR3 is 14 residues. Germline-derived CDR1 and CDR2 are SQVTM and ANQGSEA. CDR3 sequence reads: CSVAPTGRDYGYTF. CDR3 sequence (DNA): TGCAGCGTTGCCCCGACAGGGCGGGACTATGGCTACACCTTC.

This clonotype was counted between two and nine times. The CDR3 protein is CASSLDRRGLGYEQFF. In nucleotides, the CDR3 is TGTGCCAGCAGCTTAGATCGTCGGGGCCTCGGATATGAGCAGTTCTTC. The chain uses TRBV11-2 and TRBJ2-1; D may correspond to TRBD1 or TRBD2 (5 bases each). V shed 0 bases and J shed 8 bases, with 17 bases lying between them. Germline lookup yields CDR1 SGHAT and CDR2 FQNNGV. The CDR3 spans 16 residues.

This clonotype has ten or more counts. The chain uses TRBV20-1 and TRBJ2-7; 12 nucleotides agree with TRBD2. Trimming took 4 bases from V and 0 from J; bases not matched to a gene: 7. From germline, CDR1 is DFQATT and CDR2 SNEGSKA (reference sequence). This CDR3 comprises 16 residues. The CDR3 coding sequence is TGCAGTGCTACCATACTAGCGGGGGGTAGCTCCTACGAGCAGTACGTC. Its translation is CSATILAGGSSYEQYV.